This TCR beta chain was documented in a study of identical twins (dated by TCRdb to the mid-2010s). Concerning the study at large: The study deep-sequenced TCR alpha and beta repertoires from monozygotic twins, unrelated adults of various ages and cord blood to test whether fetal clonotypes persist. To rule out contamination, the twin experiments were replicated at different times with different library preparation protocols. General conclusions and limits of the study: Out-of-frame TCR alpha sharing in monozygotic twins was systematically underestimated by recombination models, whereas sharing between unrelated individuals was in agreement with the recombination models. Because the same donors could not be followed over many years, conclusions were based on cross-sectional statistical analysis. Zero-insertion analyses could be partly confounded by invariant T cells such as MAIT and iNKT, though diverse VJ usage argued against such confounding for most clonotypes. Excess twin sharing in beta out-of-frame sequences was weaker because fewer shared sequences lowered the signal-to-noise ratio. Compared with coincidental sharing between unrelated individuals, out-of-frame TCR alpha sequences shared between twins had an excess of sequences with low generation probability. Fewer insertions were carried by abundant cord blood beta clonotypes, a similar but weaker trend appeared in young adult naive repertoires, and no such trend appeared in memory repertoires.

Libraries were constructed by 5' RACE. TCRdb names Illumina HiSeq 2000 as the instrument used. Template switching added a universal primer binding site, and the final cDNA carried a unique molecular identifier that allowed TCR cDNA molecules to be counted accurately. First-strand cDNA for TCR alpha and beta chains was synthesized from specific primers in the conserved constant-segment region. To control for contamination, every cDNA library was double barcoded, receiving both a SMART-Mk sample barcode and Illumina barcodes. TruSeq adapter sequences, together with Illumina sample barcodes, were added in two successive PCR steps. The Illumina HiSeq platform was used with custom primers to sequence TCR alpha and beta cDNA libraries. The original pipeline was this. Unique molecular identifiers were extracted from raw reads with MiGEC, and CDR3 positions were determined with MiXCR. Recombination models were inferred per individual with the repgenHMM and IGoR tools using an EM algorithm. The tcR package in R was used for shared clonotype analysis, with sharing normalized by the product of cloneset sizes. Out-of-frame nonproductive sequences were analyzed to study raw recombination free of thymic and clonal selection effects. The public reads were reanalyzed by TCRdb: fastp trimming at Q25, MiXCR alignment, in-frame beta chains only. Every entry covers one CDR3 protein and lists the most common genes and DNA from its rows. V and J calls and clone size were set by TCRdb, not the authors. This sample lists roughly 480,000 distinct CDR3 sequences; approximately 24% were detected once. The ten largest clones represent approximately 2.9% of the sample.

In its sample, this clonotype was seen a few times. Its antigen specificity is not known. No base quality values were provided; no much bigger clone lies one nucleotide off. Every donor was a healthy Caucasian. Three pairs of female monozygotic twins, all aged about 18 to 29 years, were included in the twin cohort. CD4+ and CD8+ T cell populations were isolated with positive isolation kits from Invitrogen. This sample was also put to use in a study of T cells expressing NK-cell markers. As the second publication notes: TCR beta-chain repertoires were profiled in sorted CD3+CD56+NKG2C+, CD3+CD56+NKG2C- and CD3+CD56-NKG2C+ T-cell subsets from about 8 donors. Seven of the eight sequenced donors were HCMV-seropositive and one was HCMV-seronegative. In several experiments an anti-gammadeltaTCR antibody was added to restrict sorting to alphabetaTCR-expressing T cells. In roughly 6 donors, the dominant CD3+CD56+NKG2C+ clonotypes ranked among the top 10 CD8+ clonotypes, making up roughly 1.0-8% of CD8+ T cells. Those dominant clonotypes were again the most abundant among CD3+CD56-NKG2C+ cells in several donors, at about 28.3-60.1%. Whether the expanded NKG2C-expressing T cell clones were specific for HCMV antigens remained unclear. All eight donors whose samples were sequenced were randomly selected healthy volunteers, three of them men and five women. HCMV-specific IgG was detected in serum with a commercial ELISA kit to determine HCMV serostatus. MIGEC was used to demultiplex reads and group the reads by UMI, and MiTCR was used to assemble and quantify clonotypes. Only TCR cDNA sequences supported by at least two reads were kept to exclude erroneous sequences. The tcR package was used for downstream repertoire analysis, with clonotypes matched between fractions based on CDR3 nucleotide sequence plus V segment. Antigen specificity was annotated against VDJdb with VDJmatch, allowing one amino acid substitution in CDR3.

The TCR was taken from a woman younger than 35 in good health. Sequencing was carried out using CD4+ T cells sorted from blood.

The CDR3 has the sequence CASSPGEGNNEQFF. The DNA reads TGTGCCAGCTCACCGGGCGAGGGAAACAATGAGCAGTTCTTC. This chain joins TRBV18 to TRBJ2-1; matching of 5 bases hints at TRBD2 as the D gene. Trimming takes 3 bases from V and 5 bases from J, and the germline ends sit 11 bases apart. Sequences KGHSH (CDR1) and LQKENI (CDR2) are obtained from the germline V gene. Measured from the cysteine to the phenylalanine, the CDR3 is 14 residues long. This entry keeps only the CDR3 DNA: 42 bases, framed from base 1. The CDR3, completed at both ends by the reference TRBV18 and TRBJ2-1 genes, gives the full variable domain NAGVMQNPRHLVRRRGQEARLRCSPMKGHSHVYWYRQLPEEGLKFMVYLQKENIIDESGMPKERFSAEFPKEGPSILRIQQVVRGDSAAYFCASSPGEGNNEQFFGPGTRLTVL.